This TCR beta chain was identified in a study of blood T cell repertoires in COVID-19. Study-wide background: COVID-19 samples, acute and convalescent, were from the United States, Italy and Spain. Sources were T cells, B-cell-depleted T cells, or PBMCs; the material itself was cDNA or gDNA.

As originally analysed: Using reference gene primer amplification, nucleated cell counts were estimated. TCRdb's copy holds only in-frame clones and misses some; the assay was immunoSEQ multiplex PCR. D and trimming come from the DNA, and the V and J calls and clone size come from that table. The sample carries roughly 700,000 clones, approximately 90% recorded once. The clonotype originates from a woman younger than 30 with acute or convalescent COVID-19. Material: peripheral blood.

The DNA of the CDR3 is TGTGCCAGCAGCAACACAGGATCCAGCTCTGGGGCCAACGTCCTGACTTTC. Protein sequence: CASSNTGSSSGANVLTF. The chain uses TRBV11-3 and TRBJ2-6, with D perhaps matching TRBD1 (5 bases). The germline gives CDR1 SGHNT, CDR2 YENEEA. This CDR3 region has 17 residues. V gave up 5 bases and J gave up 0 bases, with 14 bases separating them.